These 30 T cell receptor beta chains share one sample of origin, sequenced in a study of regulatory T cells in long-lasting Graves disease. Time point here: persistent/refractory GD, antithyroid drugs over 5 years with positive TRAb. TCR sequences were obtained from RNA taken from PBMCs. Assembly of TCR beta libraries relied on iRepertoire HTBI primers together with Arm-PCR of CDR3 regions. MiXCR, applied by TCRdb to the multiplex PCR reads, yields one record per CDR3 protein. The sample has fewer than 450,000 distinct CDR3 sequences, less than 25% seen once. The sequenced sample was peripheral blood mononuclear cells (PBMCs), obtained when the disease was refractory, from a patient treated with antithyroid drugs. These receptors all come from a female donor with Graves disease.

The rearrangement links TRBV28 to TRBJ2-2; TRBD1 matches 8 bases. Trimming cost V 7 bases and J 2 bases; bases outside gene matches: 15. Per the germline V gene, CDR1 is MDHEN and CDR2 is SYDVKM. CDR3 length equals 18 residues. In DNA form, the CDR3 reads TGTGCCAGCACCCCGTTTCAGGGGGCTTCCTTTAACACCGGGGAGCTGTTTTTT. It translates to CASTPFQGASFNTGELFF. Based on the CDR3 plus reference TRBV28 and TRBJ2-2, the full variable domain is DVKVTQSSRYLVKRTGEKVFLECVQDMDHENMFWYRQDPGLGLRLIYFSYDVKMKEKGDIPEGYSVSREKKERFSLILESASTNQTSMYLCASTPFQGASFNTGELFFGEGSRLTVL.

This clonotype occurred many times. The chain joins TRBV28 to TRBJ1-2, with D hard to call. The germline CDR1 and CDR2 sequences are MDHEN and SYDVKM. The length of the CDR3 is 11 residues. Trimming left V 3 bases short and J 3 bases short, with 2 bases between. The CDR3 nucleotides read TGTGCCAGCAGTTTGGACTATGGCTACACCTTC. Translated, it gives CASSLDYGYTF.

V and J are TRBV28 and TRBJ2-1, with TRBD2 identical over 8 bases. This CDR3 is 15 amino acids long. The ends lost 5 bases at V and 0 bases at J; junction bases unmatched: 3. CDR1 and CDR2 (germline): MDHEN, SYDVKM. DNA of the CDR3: TGTGCCAGCAGTATCCTAGCGGGCTCCTACAATGAGCAGTTCTTC. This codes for CASSILAGSYNEQFF.

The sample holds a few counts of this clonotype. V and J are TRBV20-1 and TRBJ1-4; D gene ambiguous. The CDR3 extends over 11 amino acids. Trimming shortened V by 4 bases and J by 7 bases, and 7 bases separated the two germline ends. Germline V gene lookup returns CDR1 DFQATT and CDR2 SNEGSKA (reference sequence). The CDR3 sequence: CSAISGEKLFF. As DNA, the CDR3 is TGCAGTGCTATTTCTGGTGAAAAACTGTTTTTT.

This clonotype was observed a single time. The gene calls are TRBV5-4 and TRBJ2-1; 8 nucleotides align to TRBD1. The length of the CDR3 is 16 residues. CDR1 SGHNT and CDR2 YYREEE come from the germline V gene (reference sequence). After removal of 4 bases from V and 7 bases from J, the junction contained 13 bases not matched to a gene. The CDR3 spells CASSPAPRGQGNEQFF. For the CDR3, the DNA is TGTGCCAGCAGCCCCGCACCGCGAGGACAGGGTAATGAGCAGTTCTTC.

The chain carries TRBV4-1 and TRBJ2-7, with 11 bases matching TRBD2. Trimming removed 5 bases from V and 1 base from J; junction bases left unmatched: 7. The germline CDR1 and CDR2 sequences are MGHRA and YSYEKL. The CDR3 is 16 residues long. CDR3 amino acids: CASSATGLAESYEQYF. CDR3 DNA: TGCGCCAGCAGCGCTACGGGACTAGCGGAATCCTACGAGCAGTACTTC.

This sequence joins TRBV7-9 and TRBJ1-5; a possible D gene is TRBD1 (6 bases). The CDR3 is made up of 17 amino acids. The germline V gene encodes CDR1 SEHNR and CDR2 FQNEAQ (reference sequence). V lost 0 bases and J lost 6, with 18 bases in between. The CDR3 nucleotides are TGTGCCAGCAGCTTAGCTTCGGCAGGGGCCGGGGGTCAGCCCCAGCATTTT. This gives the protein CASSLASAGAGGQPQHF.

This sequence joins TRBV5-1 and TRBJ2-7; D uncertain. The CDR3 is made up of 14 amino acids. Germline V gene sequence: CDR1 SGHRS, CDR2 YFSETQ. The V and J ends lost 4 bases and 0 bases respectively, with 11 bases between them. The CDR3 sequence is CASSGPESSYEQYF. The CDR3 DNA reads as TGCGCCAGCAGCGGTCCCGAAAGCTCCTACGAGCAGTACTTC.

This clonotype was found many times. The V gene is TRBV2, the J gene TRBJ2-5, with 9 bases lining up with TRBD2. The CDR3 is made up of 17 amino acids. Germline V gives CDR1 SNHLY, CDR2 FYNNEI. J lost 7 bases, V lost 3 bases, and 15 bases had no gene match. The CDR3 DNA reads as TGTGCCAGCAGTGACAGCGGGAGGAGGGCGGAACAGGGGACCCAGTACTTC. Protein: CASSDSGRRAEQGTQYF. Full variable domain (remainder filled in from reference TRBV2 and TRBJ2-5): EPEVTQTPSHQVTQMGQEVILRCVPISNHLYFYWYRQILGQKVEFLVSFYNNEISEKSEIFDDQFSVERPDGSNFTLKIRSTKLEDSAMYFCASSDSGRRAEQGTQYFGPGTRLLVL.

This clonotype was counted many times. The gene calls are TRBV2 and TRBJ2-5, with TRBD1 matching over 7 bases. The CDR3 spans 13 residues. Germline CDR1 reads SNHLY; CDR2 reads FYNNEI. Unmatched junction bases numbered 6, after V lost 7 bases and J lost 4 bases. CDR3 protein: CASNPDRVETQYF. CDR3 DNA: TGTGCCAGCAACCCAGACAGGGTAGAGACCCAGTACTTC.

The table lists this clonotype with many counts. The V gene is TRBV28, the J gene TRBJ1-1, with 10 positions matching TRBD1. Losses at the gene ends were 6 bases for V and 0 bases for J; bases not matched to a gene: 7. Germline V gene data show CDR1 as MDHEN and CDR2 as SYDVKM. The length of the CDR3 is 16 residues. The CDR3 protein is CASSRPGTGVNTEAFF. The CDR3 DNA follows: TGTGCCAGCAGCCGGCCCGGGACAGGGGTGAACACTGAAGCTTTCTTT.

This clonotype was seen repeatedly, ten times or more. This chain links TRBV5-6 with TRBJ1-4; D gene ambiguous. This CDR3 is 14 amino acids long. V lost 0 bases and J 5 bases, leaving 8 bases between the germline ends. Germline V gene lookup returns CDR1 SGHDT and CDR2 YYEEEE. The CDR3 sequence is CASSLGRRNEKLFF. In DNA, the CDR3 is TGTGCCAGCAGCTTGGGCAGAAGGAATGAAAAACTGTTTTTT.

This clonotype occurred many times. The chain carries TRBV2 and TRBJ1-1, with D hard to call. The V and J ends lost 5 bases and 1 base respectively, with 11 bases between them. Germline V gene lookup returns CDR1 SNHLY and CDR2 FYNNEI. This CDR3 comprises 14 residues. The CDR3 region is CASSPLGTNTEAFF. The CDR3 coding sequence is TGTGCCAGCAGTCCACTGGGTACGAACACTGAAGCTTTCTTT.

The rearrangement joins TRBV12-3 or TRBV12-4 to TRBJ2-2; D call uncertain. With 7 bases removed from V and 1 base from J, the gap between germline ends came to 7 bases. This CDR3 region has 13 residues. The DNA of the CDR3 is TGTGCCAGCATAAATAGGAACACCGGGGAGCTGTTTTTT. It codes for CASINRNTGELFF.

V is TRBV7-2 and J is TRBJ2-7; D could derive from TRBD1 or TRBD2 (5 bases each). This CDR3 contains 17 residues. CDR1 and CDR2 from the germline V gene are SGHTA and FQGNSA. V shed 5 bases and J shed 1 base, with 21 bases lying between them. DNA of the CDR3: TGTGCCAGCAGCCAGCTGACGGCCCAGGGACCTTCCTACGAGCAGTACTTC. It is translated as CASSQLTAQGPSYEQYF.

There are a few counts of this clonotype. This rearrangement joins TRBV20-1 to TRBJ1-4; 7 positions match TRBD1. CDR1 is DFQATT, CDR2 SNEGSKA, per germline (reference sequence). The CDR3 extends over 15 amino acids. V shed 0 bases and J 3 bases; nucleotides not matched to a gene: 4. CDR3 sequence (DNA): TGCAGTGCTAGAGATGCCCAGGGGGCTAATGAAAAACTGTTTTTT. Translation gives CSARDAQGANEKLFF.

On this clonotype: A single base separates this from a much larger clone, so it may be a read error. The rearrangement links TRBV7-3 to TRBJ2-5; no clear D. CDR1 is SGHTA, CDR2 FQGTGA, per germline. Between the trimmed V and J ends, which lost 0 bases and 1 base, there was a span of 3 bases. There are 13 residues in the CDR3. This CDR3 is CASSLTTQETQYF. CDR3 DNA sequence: TGTGCCAGCAGCTTAACGACCCAAGAGACCCAGTACTTC.

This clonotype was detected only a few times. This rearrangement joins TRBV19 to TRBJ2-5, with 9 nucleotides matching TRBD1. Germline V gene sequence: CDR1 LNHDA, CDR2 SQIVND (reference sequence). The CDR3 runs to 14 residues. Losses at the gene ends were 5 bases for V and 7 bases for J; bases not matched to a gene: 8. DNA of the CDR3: TGTGCCAGTAGTGAAACCGGGACAGGGAGGACCCAGTACTTC. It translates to CASSETGTGRTQYF.

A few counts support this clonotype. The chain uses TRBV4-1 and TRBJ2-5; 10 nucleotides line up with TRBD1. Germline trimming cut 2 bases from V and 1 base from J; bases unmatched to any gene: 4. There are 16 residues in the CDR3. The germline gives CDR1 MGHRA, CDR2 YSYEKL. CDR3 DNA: TGCGCCAGCAGCCAAACCGGGACAGGGGTCCAAGAGACCCAGTACTTC. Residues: CASSQTGTGVQETQYF.

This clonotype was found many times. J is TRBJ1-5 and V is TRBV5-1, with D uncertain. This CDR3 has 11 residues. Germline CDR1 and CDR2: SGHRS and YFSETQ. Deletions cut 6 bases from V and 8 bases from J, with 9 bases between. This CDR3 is CASKEYEPQHF. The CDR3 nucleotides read TGCGCCAGCAAGGAGTATGAGCCCCAGCATTTT.

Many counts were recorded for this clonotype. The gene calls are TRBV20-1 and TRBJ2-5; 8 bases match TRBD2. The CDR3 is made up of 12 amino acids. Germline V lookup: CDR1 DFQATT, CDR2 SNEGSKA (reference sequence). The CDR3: CTAGTSRETQYF. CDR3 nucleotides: TGCACAGCCGGGACTAGTCGTGAGACCCAGTACTTC.

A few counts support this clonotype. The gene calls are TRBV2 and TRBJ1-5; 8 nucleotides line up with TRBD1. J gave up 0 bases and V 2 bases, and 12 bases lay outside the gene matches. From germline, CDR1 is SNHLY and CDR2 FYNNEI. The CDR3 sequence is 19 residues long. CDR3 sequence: CASSEPRDRRPNSNQPQHF. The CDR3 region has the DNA TGTGCCAGCAGTGAACCCCGGGACAGGCGACCCAATAGCAATCAGCCCCAGCATTTT.

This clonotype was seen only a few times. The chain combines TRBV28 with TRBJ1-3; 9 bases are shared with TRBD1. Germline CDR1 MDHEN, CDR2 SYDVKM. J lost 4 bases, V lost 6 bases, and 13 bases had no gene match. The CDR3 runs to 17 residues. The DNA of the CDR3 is TGTGCCAGCAGACTACAGGGGGCAACGCCGGGAGGAAACACCATATATTTT. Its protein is CASRLQGATPGGNTIYF.

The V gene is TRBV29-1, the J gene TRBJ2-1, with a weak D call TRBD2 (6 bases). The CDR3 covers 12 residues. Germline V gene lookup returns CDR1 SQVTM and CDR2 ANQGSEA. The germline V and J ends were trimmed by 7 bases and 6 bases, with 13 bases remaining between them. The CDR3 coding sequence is TGCAGCGGGAGGGCGGGATCCAATGAGCAGTTCTTC. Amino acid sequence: CSGRAGSNEQFF.

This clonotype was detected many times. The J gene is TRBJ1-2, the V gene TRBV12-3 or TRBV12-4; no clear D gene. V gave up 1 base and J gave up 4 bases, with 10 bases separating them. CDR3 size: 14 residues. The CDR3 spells CASSLEAGPYGYTF. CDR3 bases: TGTGCCAGCAGTTTAGAGGCGGGCCCCTATGGCTACACCTTC.

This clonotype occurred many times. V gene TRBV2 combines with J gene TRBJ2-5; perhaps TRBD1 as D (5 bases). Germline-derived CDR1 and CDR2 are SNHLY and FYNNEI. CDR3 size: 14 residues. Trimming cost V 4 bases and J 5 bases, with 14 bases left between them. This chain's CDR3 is CASSVVQGRETQYF. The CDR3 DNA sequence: TGTGCCAGCAGTGTTGTGCAGGGCCGGGAGACCCAGTACTTC.

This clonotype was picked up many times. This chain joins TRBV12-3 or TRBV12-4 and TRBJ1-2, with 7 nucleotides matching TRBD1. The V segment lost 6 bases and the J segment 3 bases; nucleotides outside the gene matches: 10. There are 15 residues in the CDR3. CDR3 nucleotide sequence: TGTGCCAGCAGGGGAACAGGGGAAGGAGACTATGGCTACACCTTC. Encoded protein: CASRGTGEGDYGYTF.

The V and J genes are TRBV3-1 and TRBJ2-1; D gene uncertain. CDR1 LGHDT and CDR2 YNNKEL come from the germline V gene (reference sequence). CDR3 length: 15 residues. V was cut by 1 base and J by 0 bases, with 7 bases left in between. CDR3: CASSQVTSSYNEQFF. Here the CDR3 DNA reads TGTGCCAGCAGCCAAGTGACAAGCTCCTACAATGAGCAGTTCTTC.

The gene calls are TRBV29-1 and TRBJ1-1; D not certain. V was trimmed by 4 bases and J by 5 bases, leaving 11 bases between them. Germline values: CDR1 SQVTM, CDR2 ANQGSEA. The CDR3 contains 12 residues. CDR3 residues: CSVGEGWTEAFF. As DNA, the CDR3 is TGCAGCGTTGGAGAGGGTTGGACTGAAGCTTTCTTT.

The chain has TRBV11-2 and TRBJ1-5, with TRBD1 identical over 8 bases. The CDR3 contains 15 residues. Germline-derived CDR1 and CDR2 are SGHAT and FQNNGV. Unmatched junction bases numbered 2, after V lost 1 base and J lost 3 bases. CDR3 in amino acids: CASSLGQGFNQPQHF. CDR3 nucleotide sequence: TGTGCCAGCAGCTTAGGACAGGGGTTCAATCAGCCCCAGCATTTT.